This T cell receptor (beta chain) derives from a study of blood T cell repertoires in COVID-19. This clone is a singleton in its sample. The length of the CDR3 is 13 residues. Germline loops: CDR1 SNHLY, CDR2 FYNNEI. Deletions cut 6 bases from V and 7 bases from J, with 13 bases between. Cohort 3 donors counted as recovered after two negative PCRs, clearance, or resolved symptoms. TCRdb keeps only in-frame clones here, not all; method: immunoSEQ multiplex PCR. The table lists about 350,000 clones, about 90% of them singletons. The source material was PBMCs or T cells enriched from blood (not recorded which). The gene calls are TRBV2 and TRBJ2-1, with D possibly being TRBD2 (7 bases). The TCR originated in a woman aged 30 to 39 who had recovered from COVID-19. The CDR3 region has the DNA TGTGCCAGCAGACCCGAGGGGGGGAATGAGCAGTTCTTC. Amino acid sequence: CASRPEGGNEQFF. The entire variable domain, with the rest obtained from reference TRBV2 and TRBJ2-1, is as follows: EPEVTQTPSHQVTQMGQEVILRCVPISNHLYFYWYRQILGQKVEFLVSFYNNEISEKSEIFDDQFSVERPDGSNFTLKIRSTKLEDSAMYFCASRPEGGNEQFFGPGTRLTVL.